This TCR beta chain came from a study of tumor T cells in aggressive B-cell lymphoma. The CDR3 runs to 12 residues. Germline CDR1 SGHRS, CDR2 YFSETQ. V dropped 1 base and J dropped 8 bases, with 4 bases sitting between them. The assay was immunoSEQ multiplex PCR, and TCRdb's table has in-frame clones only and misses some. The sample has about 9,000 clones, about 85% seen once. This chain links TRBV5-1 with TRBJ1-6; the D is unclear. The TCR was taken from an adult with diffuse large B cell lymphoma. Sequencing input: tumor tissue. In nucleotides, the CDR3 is TGCGCCAGCAGCTTGACTGATTCACCCCTCCACTTT. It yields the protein CASSLTDSPLHF.